The 7 T cell receptor beta chains reported below all come from one sample, sequenced in a study of T cells in localized non-small cell lung cancer. Using immunoSEQ multiplex PCR, the repertoire was profiled, and TCRdb retains in-frame clones only, with some absent. The sample consists of some 3,000 clones, less than 30% of them appearing once. Specimen: lung tumor tissue, collected before any cancer treatment. The source of these receptors is a male donor at least 60 years old with stage III lung adenocarcinoma.

This clone has a handful of counts. The genes are TRBV6-8 and TRBJ1-5; the D is unclear. V gave up 5 bases and J gave up 3 bases, with 14 bases separating them. Looked up from germline, CDR1 is MNHGY and CDR2 is SAAAGT. The CDR3 extends over 15 amino acids. DNA of the CDR3: TGTGCCAGCAGTGTTGAAGGCAGATACAATCAGCCCCAGCATTTT. Translation gives CASSVEGRYNQPQHF.

This clone was seen a handful of times. The chain is built from TRBV10-2 and TRBJ2-7; 8 bases are shared with TRBD1. With 0 bases clipped from V and 0 bases from J, the junction kept 4 bases outside the gene matches. Germline-derived CDR1 and CDR2 are WSHSY and SAAADI. This CDR3 is 16 amino acids long. The CDR3 DNA follows: TGCGCCAGCAGTGAGTCCGGCGGGACAGGCTCCTACGAGCAGTACTTC. It translates to CASSESGGTGSYEQYF.

This chain uses TRBV6-8 with TRBJ2-1, with 15 bases lining up with TRBD2. CDR1 and CDR2 from the germline V gene are MNHGY and SAAAGT. CDR3 length: 15 amino acids. After removal of 5 bases from V and 7 bases from J, the junction contained 3 bases not matched to a gene. DNA for the CDR3: TGTGCCAGCAGTCCGGGACTAGCGGGAGGAAATGAGCAGTTCTTC. This encodes CASSPGLAGGNEQFF.

The J gene is TRBJ1-1, the V gene TRBV5-1, with 8 bases matching TRBD1. This CDR3 has 16 amino acids. J lost 0 bases, V lost 7 bases, and 11 bases had no gene match. Germline values: CDR1 SGHRS, CDR2 YFSETQ. CDR3 protein: CASGTQGAGMNTEAFF. In nucleotides, the CDR3 is TGCGCCAGCGGCACCCAGGGGGCAGGGATGAACACTGAAGCTTTCTTT.

The CDR3 reads CASSLGGPQETQYF. For the CDR3, the DNA is TGTGCCAGCAGCTTAGGGGGTCCGCAAGAGACCCAGTACTTC. J is TRBJ2-5 and V is TRBV11-3; D not certain. The germline CDR1 and CDR2 sequences are SGHNT and YENEEA. The ends were cut back, 1 base at V and 2 bases at J, with 8 bases in the middle. There are 14 residues in the CDR3. Using reference TRBV11-3 and TRBJ2-5 for the parts outside the CDR3, the full variable domain is EAGVVQSPRYKIIEKKQPVAFWCNPISGHNTLYWYLQNLGQGPELLIRYENEEAVDDSQLPKDRFSAERLKGVDSTLKIQPAELGDSAVYLCASSLGGPQETQYFGPGTRLLVL.

This clone was counted a few times. The chain couples TRBV11-3 to TRBJ2-5; tentatively, D is TRBD2 (6 bases). This CDR3 is built from 15 residues. Per germline, CDR1 SGHNT and CDR2 YENEEA. The V gene lost 5 bases and the J gene lost 3 bases, with 16 bases spanning the gap. The CDR3 region has the DNA TGTGCCAGCAGCCCCCCCGGGAGAGGGGAAGAGACCCAGTACTTC. This encodes CASSPPGRGEETQYF. Full variable domain (rest looked up from reference TRBV11-3 and TRBJ2-5): EAGVVQSPRYKIIEKKQPVAFWCNPISGHNTLYWYLQNLGQGPELLIRYENEEAVDDSQLPKDRFSAERLKGVDSTLKIQPAELGDSAVYLCASSPPGRGEETQYFGPGTRLLVL.

This clone was counted only a few times. CDR3 amino acids: CASSGTAPKSEQFF. CDR3 DNA: TGTGCCAGCAGCGGGACTGCCCCCAAGAGTGAGCAGTTCTTC. This chain uses TRBV6-8 with TRBJ2-1; D might be TRBD2 (6 bases). The CDR3 consists of 14 residues. V was trimmed by 6 bases and J by 9 bases, leaving 18 bases between them. The germline V gene encodes CDR1 MNHGY and CDR2 SAAAGT.